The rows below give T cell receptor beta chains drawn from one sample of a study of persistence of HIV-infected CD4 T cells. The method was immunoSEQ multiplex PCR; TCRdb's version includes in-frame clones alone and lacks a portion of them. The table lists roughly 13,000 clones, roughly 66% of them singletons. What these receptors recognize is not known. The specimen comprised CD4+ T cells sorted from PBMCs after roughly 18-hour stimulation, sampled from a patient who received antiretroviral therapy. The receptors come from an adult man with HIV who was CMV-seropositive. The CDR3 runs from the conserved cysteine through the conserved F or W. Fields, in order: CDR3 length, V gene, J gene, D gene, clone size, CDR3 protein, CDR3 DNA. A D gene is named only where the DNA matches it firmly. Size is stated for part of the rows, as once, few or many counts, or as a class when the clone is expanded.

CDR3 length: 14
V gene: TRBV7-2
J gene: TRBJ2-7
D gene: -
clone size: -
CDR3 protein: CASSLDWERREQYF
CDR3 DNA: TGTGCCAGCAGCTTAGACTGGGAGCGGCGCGAGCAGTACTTC

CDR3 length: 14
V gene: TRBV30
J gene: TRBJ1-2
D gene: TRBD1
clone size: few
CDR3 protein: CAWSGTGSNYGYTF
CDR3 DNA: TGTGCCTGGAGCGGGACAGGAAGCAACTATGGCTACACCTTC

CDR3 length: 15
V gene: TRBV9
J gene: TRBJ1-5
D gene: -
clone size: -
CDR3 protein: CASSVAPGRNQPQHF
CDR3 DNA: TGTGCCAGCAGCGTAGCTCCCGGGAGAAATCAGCCCCAGCATTTT

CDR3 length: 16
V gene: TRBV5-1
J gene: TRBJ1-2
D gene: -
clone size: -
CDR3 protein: CASSLVQVQANYGYTF
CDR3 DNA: TGCGCCAGCAGCTTGGTCCAGGTGCAAGCTAACTATGGCTACACCTTC

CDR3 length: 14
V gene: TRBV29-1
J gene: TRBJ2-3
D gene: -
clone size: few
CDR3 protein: CSGSGGGATDTQYF
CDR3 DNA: TGCAGCGGTAGTGGGGGCGGTGCCACAGATACGCAGTATTTT

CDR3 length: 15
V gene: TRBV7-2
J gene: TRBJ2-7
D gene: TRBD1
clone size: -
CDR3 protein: CASSSQGAGVYEQYF
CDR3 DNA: TGTGCCAGCAGCTCACAGGGGGCAGGAGTCTACGAGCAGTACTTC

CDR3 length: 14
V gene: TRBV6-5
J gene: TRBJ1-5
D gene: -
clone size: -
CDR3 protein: CASSLRGGGQPQHF
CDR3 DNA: TGTGCCAGCAGCCTCCGTGGAGGGGGTCAGCCCCAGCATTTT

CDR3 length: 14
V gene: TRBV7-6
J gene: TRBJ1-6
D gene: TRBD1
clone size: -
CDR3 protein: CASSLTGVNSPLHF
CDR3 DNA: TGTGCCAGCAGCTTAACAGGGGTGAATTCACCCCTCCACTTT

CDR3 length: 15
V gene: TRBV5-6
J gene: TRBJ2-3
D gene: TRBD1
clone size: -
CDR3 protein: CASSLWDRNTDTQYF
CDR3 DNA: TGTGCCAGCAGCTTGTGGGACAGGAACACAGATACGCAGTATTTT

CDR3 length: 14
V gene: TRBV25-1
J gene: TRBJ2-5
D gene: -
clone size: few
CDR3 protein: CASSVWGSQETQYF
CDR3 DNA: TGTGCCAGCAGCGTATGGGGCAGCCAAGAGACCCAGTACTTC

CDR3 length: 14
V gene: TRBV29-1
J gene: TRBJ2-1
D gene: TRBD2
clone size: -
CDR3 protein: CSATSGSSYNEQFF
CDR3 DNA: TGCAGCGCAACTAGCGGGAGCTCCTACAATGAGCAGTTCTTC

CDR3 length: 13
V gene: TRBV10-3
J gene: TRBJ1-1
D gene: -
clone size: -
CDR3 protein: CAITGSGSTEAFF
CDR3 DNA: TGTGCCATCACCGGTAGTGGGAGCACTGAAGCTTTCTTT

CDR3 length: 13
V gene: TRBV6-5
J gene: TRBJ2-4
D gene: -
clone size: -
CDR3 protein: CASSGVAKNIQYF
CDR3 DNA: TGTGCCAGCAGCGGAGTAGCCAAAAACATTCAGTACTTC

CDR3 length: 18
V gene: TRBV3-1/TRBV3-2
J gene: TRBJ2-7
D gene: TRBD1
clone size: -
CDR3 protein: CASSQALFRTGGSYEQYF
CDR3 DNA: TGTGCCAGCAGCCAAGCGCTATTCAGGACAGGGGGCTCCTACGAGCAGTACTTC